This section outlines one T cell receptor (beta chain) sequence together with its context. Antigen unknown. Germline lookup yields CDR1 SQVTM and CDR2 ANQGSEA. Trimming took off 4 bases at V and 3 bases at J, with 8 bases between the two ends. The CDR3 sequence is 12 residues long. 5'RACE, which relied on constant-segment primers, yielded TCR alpha and TCR beta cDNA libraries carrying sample barcodes and UMIs. TCRdb reprocessed the 5' RACE reads with MiXCR, giving one entry per CDR3 protein. The sample includes nearly 250,000 distinct CDR3 sequences, roughly 14% of them seen just once. The entry originates in a study of T-cell memory formation after mild COVID-19. Study in general: Largely, TCR clusters stayed within a single donor. Study results and caveats: Still unconfirmed is whether the second-wave clones peaking on day 37 recognized SARS-CoV-2. Clones contracting day 15 to 85 were balanced CD4/CD8; later expanders leaned CD4+.

The chain is built from TRBV29-1 and TRBJ2-3; TRBD2 is a possible D gene (5 bases). Sequenced input: PBMCs or a T cell subset sorted from them (not recorded which). This sequence was found in an adult woman who had mild COVID-19 (a few samples of this study predate the infection). Cell type and time point are not known. The CDR3 DNA follows: TGCAGCGTTGCCCCGGGAACAGATACGCAGTATTTT. Translating gives CSVAPGTDTQYF.